This entry describes one TCR beta chain. Its antigen is not known. The data derive from a study of Ad26.COV2.S vaccination and SARS-CoV-2 variants. Points from the study as a whole: With respect to non-spike TCR breadth, vaccine and placebo recipients were similar.

This sample's treatment: 15 to 20 received Ad26.COV2.S at low or high dose, single or two shots; 5 received placebo; per-sample allocation not given. Day 63 following the first vaccine or placebo injection was when the samples were taken. Boston provided a donor who was an adult aged 18-55 years. Trimming cost V 0 bases and J 5 bases; bases outside gene matches: 7. The germline V gene has CDR1 SGHNT and CDR2 YYREEE (reference sequence). CDR3 size: 15 residues. Libraries were prepared by immunoSEQ multiplex PCR; TCRdb keeps only in-frame clonotypes and omits some of them. The sample carries roughly 400,000 clones, about nine tenths recorded once.

Source: peripheral blood, taken in a trial of Ad26.COV2.S vaccine versus placebo. The chain has TRBV5-4 and TRBJ1-1; 7 nucleotides line up with TRBD1. The receptor's source is a person between 18 and 60 years old who received the Ad26.COV2.S COVID-19 vaccine or a placebo. CDR3 DNA sequence: TGTGCCAGCAGCTTGGAGGAGGGGGCGGGAACTGAAGCTTTCTTT. It yields the protein CASSLEEGAGTEAFF. Full variable domain (rest looked up from reference TRBV5-4 and TRBJ1-1): ETGVTQSPTHLIKTRGQQVTLRCSSQSGHNTVSWYQQALGQGPQFIFQYYREEENGRGNFPPRFSGLQFPNYSSELNVNALELDDSALYLCASSLEEGAGTEAFFGQGTRLTVV.